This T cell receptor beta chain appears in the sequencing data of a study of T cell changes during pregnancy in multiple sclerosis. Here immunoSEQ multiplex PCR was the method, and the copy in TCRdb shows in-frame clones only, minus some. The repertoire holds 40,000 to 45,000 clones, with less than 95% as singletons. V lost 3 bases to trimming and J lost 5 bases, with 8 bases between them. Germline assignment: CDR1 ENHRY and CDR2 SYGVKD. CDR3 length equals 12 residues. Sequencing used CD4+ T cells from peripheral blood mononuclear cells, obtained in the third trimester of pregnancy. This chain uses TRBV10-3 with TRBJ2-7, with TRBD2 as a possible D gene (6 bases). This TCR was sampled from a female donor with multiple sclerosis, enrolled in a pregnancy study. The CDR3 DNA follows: TGTGCCATCAGTGACACGGGGGACGAGCAGTACTTC. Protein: CAISDTGDEQYF.